This TCR beta chain was recovered during a study of tissue T cells after allogeneic stem cell transplantation. Points on this clone: Each gene name is a mouse one. Sequencing ends 1 residue short of the CDR3 end; the germline J gene provides the rest.

The CDR3 extends over 15 amino acids. Germline values: CDR1 FNHDT, CDR2 SITEND (reference sequence). Trimming stripped 2 bases from V and 1 base from J, with 9 bases between. The repertoire was sequenced with immunoSEQ multiplex PCR; TCRdb's copy has only in-frame clones and lacks some. The sample carries 20,000 to 25,000 clones, approximately 69% recorded once. The rearrangement links TRBV19 to TRBJ1-4, with D unclear. The source material was blood. This receptor was obtained from a female BALB/c mouse in good health. The strain's MHC: H2-d. CDR3 protein: CASSIWENSNERLFF. CDR3 DNA, as far as it was read: TGTGCCAGCAGTATCTGGGAAAATTCCAACGAAAGATTATTT.